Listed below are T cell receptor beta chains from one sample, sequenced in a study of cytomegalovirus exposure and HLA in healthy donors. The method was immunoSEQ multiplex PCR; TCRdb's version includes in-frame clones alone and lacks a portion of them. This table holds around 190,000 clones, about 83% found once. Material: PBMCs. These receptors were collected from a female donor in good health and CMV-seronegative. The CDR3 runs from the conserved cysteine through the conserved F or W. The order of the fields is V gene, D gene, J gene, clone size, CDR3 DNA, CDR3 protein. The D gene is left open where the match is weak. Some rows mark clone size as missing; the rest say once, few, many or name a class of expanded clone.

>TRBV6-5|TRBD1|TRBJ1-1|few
TGTGCCAGCAGGGGACAGGGGGCATGGAGCACTGAAGCTTTCTTT
CASRGQGAWSTEAFF
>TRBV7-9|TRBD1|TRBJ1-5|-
TGTGCCAGCAGTCCGACAGGGGGCGGCAATCAGCCCCAGCATTTT
CASSPTGGGNQPQHF
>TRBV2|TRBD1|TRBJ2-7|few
TGTGCCAGCAGCGAAGACCGGGACAGGGCCTACGAGCAGTACTTC
CASSEDRDRAYEQYF
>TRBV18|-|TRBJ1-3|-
TGTGCCAGCTCACCAATGTTGCAGGGAAGCGGAAACACCATATATTTT
CASSPMLQGSGNTIYF
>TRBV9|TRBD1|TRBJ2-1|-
TGTGCCAGCAGCCCCCGACCGGGACAGGCTTACAATGAGCAGTTCTTC
CASSPRPGQAYNEQFF
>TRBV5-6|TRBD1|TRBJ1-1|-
TGTGCCAGCAGCCCGATGGACAGGGACGGATTGGGAGCTTTCTTT
CASSPMDRDGLGAFF
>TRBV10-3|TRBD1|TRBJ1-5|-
TGTGCCATCAGTGACTACCCGGGACAGGGGGATCAGCCCCAGCATTTT
CAISDYPGQGDQPQHF
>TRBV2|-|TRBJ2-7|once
TGTGCCAGCAGTGGGTTAGGAGCCTCCTTAGACGAGCAGTACTTC
CASSGLGASLDEQYF
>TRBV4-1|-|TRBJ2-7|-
TGCGCCAGCAGCCAATGGGCCTTATCACCTTACGAGCAGTACTTC
CASSQWALSPYEQYF
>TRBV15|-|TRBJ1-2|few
TGTGCCACCAGCAGAACAGGGATGAGAGATGGCTACACCTTC
CATSRTGMRDGYTF
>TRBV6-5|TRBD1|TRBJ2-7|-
TGTGCCAGCAGGTCAACAGGGGGCGAGCAGTACTTC
CASRSTGGEQYF
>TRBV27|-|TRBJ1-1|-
TGTGCCAGCAGTTGGGGGGGGAACACTGAAGCTTTCTTT
CASSWGGNTEAFF
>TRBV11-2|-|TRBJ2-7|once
TGTGCCAGCAGCCCAGGACTAACCTACGAGCAGTACTTC
CASSPGLTYEQYF
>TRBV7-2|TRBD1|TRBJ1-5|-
TGTGCCAGCAGCTTAGCGACAGGGGGCAATCAGCCCCAGCATTTT
CASSLATGGNQPQHF
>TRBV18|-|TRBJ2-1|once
TGTGCCAGCTCACCACTAGCGGACTCGTACAATGAGCAGTTCTTC
CASSPLADSYNEQFF
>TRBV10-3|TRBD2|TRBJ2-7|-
TGTGCCATCAGTGAGAGAGGGAGGCGGGAGTTTGGGGAGCTTTCGTACGAGCAGTACTTC
CAISERGRREFGELSYEQYF
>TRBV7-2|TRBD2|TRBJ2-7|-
TGTGCCAGCAGCTTAGGGGTAGCGGGAGTGACCTACGAGCAGTACTTC
CASSLGVAGVTYEQYF
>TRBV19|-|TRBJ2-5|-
TGTGCCAGTAGTATAGGCCATCAACTAGAGACCCAGTACTTC
CASSIGHQLETQYF
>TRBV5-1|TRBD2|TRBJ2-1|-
TGCGCCAGCAGCTTCCAAGCGGGGGGAAATGAGCAGTTCTTC
CASSFQAGGNEQFF
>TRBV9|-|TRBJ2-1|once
TGTGCCAGCAGCGGTAGTAGTAAGCGGGCTTCCTACAATGAGCAGTTCTTC
CASSGSSKRASYNEQFF
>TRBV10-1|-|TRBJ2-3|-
TGCGCCAGCAGTGATCCGTCTGAGCCAGATACGCAGTATTTT
CASSDPSEPDTQYF
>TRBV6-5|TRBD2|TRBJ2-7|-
TGTGCCAGCAGTCTTGGACTAGCGGGGTACGAGCAGTACTTC
CASSLGLAGYEQYF
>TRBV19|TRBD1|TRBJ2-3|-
TGTGCCAGTAGCAGGACAGGGGGCTATGTGGATACGCAGTATTTT
CASSRTGGYVDTQYF
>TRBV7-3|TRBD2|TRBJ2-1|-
TGTGCCAGCAGCTTGAGCGGGATTTTTGACAATGAGCAGTTCTTC
CASSLSGIFDNEQFF
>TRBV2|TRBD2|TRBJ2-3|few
TGTGCCAGCTCTAGCGGGGGTTCCACAGATACGCAGTATTTT
CASSSGGSTDTQYF
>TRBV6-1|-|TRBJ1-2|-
TGTGCCAGCAGTGAAGCTCCTCCCGACTTGCAAGGCTACACCTTC
CASSEAPPDLQGYTF
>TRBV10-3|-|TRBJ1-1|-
TGTGCCATCAAGGAGTTCTCGAACACTGAAGCTTTCTTT
CAIKEFSNTEAFF
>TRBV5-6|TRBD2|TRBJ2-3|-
TGTGCCAGCTGCTCTGGGACTAGCGGCACAGATACGCAGTATTTT
CASCSGTSGTDTQYF
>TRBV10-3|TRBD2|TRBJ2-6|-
TGTGCCATCCTAACCGGGACTAGCGGGGCTGGGGCCAACGTCCTGACTTTC
CAILTGTSGAGANVLTF